The 28 T cell receptor beta chains given below trace back to one sample, sequenced in a study of shared clonotypes between healthy human individuals. Naive CD8 isolation took CD45RO-negative cells positively selected for CCR7 and excluded terminally differentiated effector memory CD45RA+ cells. Sequencing was performed with immunoSEQ multiplex PCR; in TCRdb, only in-frame clones are kept and a portion is missing. The sample carries about 2.1 million clones, approximately 94% recorded once. Sequenced sample: naive CD8+ T cells from PBMCs. All receptors derive from a man aged 18 to 35 in good health. Some clones in this sample may be carry-over from other donors' samples.

This rearrangement joins TRBV2 to TRBJ2-7; D might be TRBD2 (7 bases). This CDR3 region has 16 residues. V lost 7 bases to trimming and J lost 3 bases, with 22 bases between them. Germline V gene sequence: CDR1 SNHLY, CDR2 FYNNEI. The CDR3 DNA reads as TGTGCCAGCACCTCGTCGGGGGGCCCAGAGGACTACGAGCAGTACTTC. As protein: CASTSSGGPEDYEQYF.

V is TRBV6-5 and J is TRBJ1-2; D remains ambiguous. CDR1 and CDR2 from the germline V gene are MNHEY and SVGAGI. This CDR3 has 14 amino acids. V was pared by 5 bases and J by 8 bases, with 18 bases between. The CDR3 is CASSGEGPLGGYTF. The CDR3 bases are TGTGCCAGCAGTGGCGAAGGGCCCCTGGGAGGCTACACCTTC.

This clone came up a few times. The rearrangement links TRBV15 to TRBJ2-1, with D possibly TRBD2 on 5 matching bases. CDR3 length equals 16 residues. The V gene's germline CDR1 is LNHNV and CDR2 YYDKDF (reference sequence). V was shortened by 1 base and J by 9 bases, with 19 bases between the two germline ends. The CDR3 sequence is CATSRVLTGSRSEQFF. In DNA, the CDR3 is TGTGCCACCAGCAGAGTGCTAACGGGAAGCAGGAGTGAGCAGTTCTTC. The full variable domain, rest sourced from reference TRBV15 and TRBJ2-1, is DAMVIQNPRYQVTQFGKPVTLSCSQTLNHNVMYWYQQKSSQAPKLLFHYYDKDFNNEADTPDNFQSRRPNTSFCFLDIRSPGLGDTAMYLCATSRVLTGSRSEQFFGPGTRLTVL.

V usage is TRBV25-1 and J usage is TRBJ1-2; unclear D gene. V shed 7 bases and J shed 4 bases, with 19 bases lying between them. Per the germline V gene, CDR1 is MGHDK and CDR2 is SYGVNS. The CDR3 runs 15 residues. This chain's CDR3 is CASTPHRTARYGYTF. In DNA, the CDR3 is TGTGCCAGCACCCCCCACCGGACGGCCCGCTATGGCTACACCTTC.

The chain combines TRBV28 with TRBJ2-1, with 7 bases fitting TRBD2. The trim removed 2 bases at V and 10 bases at J, leaving 17 bases unmatched. CDR1 and CDR2 (germline): MDHEN, SYDVKM. This CDR3 has 17 residues. For the CDR3, the DNA is TGTGCCAGCAGTTTAGGGTACCGGAGCGGGGCCTCAGGAGAGCAGTTCTTC. It yields the protein CASSLGYRSGASGEQFF. Filled out from reference TRBV28 and TRBJ2-1, the complete variable domain reads DVKVTQSSRYLVKRTGEKVFLECVQDMDHENMFWYRQDPGLGLRLIYFSYDVKMKEKGDIPEGYSVSREKKERFSLILESASTNQTSMYLCASSLGYRSGASGEQFFGPGTRLTVL.

The chain carries TRBV21-1 and TRBJ2-7. TRBV21-1 is described as a pseudogene. The CDR3 spans 14 residues. The CDR3 DNA is TGTGCCAGCAGCAAAGGAGACGGCCCCTACGAGCAGTACTTC. As protein: CASSKGDGPYEQYF.

This clone was recorded only once. Distinct nucleotide sequences in the sample also encode this CDR3. The genes are TRBV28 and TRBJ2-7; D is uncertain. Trimming took 3 bases from V and 4 from J, leaving 7 bases between them. This CDR3 has 12 residues. Germline CDR1 is MDHEN and CDR2 is SYDVKM. CDR3 in DNA: TGTGCCAGCAGTTTTGTCGGGTACGAGCAGTACTTC. It yields the protein CASSFVGYEQYF.

The J gene is TRBJ1-1, the V gene TRBV13; no clear D gene. The germline V gene encodes CDR1 PRHDT and CDR2 FYEKMQ (reference sequence). The CDR3 contains 12 residues. V was shortened by 5 bases and J by 11 bases, with 15 bases between the two germline ends. CDR3 in DNA: TGTGCCAGCAGCCCCCTGACGGCTTCTGCTTTCTTT. Protein: CASSPLTASAFF.

This clone has more than one count but fewer than ten. This sequence joins TRBV28 and TRBJ1-1, with TRBD1 as a possible D gene (6 bases). The CDR3 contains 14 residues. In germline, CDR1 is MDHEN, CDR2 SYDVKM. V was trimmed by 5 bases and J by 0 bases, leaving 10 bases between them. The CDR3 DNA sequence: TGTGCCAGCAGTGCGGGGGCTGTGAACACTGAAGCTTTCTTT. This gives the protein CASSAGAVNTEAFF.

The gene calls are TRBV7-9 and TRBJ2-7; D possibly matches TRBD1 or TRBD2 (5 bases each). CDR1 and CDR2 (germline): SEHNR, FQNEAQ (reference sequence). Trimming took 5 bases from V and 1 from J, leaving 18 bases between them. CDR3 length: 16 amino acids. CDR3 coding DNA: TGTGCCAGCAGCACAAACCGGGACGTAGGATCCTACGAGCAGTACTTC. Its protein product is CASSTNRDVGSYEQYF.

The chain carries TRBV9 and TRBJ2-3; TRBD2 matches at 8 bases. V was clipped by 4 bases and J by 4 bases; unmatched bases: 11. Looked up from germline, CDR1 is SGDLS and CDR2 is YYNGEE. The CDR3 covers 16 residues. The CDR3 nucleotides are TGTGCCAGCAGCCCCGGCGTTAGCGGGAACCCAGATACGCAGTATTTT. It translates to CASSPGVSGNPDTQYF. The whole variable domain, filled in from reference TRBV9 and TRBJ2-3, reads DSGVTQTPKHLITATGQRVTLRCSPRSGDLSVYWYQQSLDQGLQFLIQYYNGEERAKGNILERFSAQQFPDLHSELNLSSLELGDSALYFCASSPGVSGNPDTQYFGPGTRLTVL.

About this clone itself: This specimen includes other DNA sequences encoding the same CDR3. CDR3 region: CASSVVGGTSYNEQFF. The CDR3, as DNA: TGTGCCAGCAGCGTAGTCGGCGGGACCTCCTACAATGAGCAGTTCTTC. The chain joins TRBV9 to TRBJ2-1; perhaps TRBD2 as D (6 bases). This CDR3 has 16 residues. Germline lookup yields CDR1 SGDLS and CDR2 YYNGEE. V shed 0 bases and J shed 0 bases, with 10 bases lying between them.

This clone occurred once. This chain links TRBV5-1 with TRBJ1-2; TRBD1 might be the D (5 bases). The germline CDR1 and CDR2 sequences are SGHRS and YFSETQ. V was shortened by 0 bases and J by 7 bases, with 19 bases between the two germline ends. This CDR3 spans 16 amino acids. As DNA, the CDR3 is TGCGCCAGCAGCTTGGCCGTGGGAGGGGTCTCCCGTGGCTACACCTTC. Encoded protein: CASSLAVGGVSRGYTF.

The J gene is TRBJ2-4, the V gene TRBV7-9, with D perhaps TRBD1 or TRBD2 (5 bases each). V dropped 5 bases and J dropped 12 bases, with 17 bases sitting between them. This CDR3 is 13 amino acids long. Germline V gene data show CDR1 as SEHNR and CDR2 as FQNEAQ (reference sequence). CDR3 loop: CASSPGASRDQYF. DNA for the CDR3: TGTGCCAGCAGCCCCGGGGCCTCCCGGGATCAGTACTTC.

The chain couples TRBV11-1 to TRBJ2-7; 10 bases fit TRBD1. Germline CDR1 SGHAT, CDR2 FQDESV (reference sequence). J was trimmed by 4 bases and V by 6 bases; bases with no gene match: 9. The CDR3 is 15 amino acids. The chain's CDR3 is CASSREDRGGYEQYF. CDR3 sequence (DNA): TGTGCCAGCAGTCGTGAGGACAGGGGGGGGTACGAGCAGTACTTC.

The genes are TRBV7-9 and TRBJ1-2; D is perhaps TRBD1 (5 bases). This CDR3 is 16 amino acids long. Trimming took 5 bases from V and 2 from J, leaving 18 bases between them. CDR1 SEHNR and CDR2 FQNEAQ come from the germline V gene (reference sequence). The DNA for the CDR3 is TGTGCCAGCAGCCAGGGTGCTTTCAGTTCCAACTATGGCTACACCTTC. This sequence encodes CASSQGAFSSNYGYTF.

DNA of the CDR3: TGTGCCAGCAGTTCTATAGCCGGGAGAGGCACAGATACGCAGTATTTT. This codes for CASSSIAGRGTDTQYF. The V and J genes are TRBV27 and TRBJ2-3; TRBD2 might be the D (6 bases). The germline V gene has CDR1 MNHEY and CDR2 SMNVEV (reference sequence). V shed 4 bases and J shed 1 base, with 15 bases lying between them. This CDR3 is 16 amino acids long.

The sample holds one count of this clone. The rearrangement joins TRBV28 to TRBJ1-3; D not certain. Deletions cut 2 bases from V and 7 bases from J, with 3 bases between. Germline values: CDR1 MDHEN, CDR2 SYDVKM. The CDR3 totals 11 residues. CDR3 amino acids: CASSLANTIYF. The CDR3 DNA reads as TGTGCCAGCAGTTTAGCCAACACCATATATTTT.

This chain links TRBV7-9 with TRBJ1-1; D is ambiguous. Per the germline V gene, CDR1 is SEHNR and CDR2 is FQNEAQ (reference sequence). V lost 5 bases and J 4 bases, leaving 17 bases between the germline ends. This CDR3 region has 15 residues. CDR3 amino acids: CASSARLLPPTEAFF. Here the CDR3 DNA reads TGTGCCAGCAGCGCAAGGCTCCTTCCCCCCACTGAAGCTTTCTTT. Filled out from reference TRBV7-9 and TRBJ1-1, the complete variable domain reads DTGVSQNPRHKITKRGQNVTFRCDPISEHNRLYWYRQTLGQGPEFLTYFQNEAQLEKSRLLSDRFSAERPKGSFSTLEIQRTEQGDSAMYLCASSARLLPPTEAFFGQGTRLTVV.

This clone was observed a single time. The rearrangement joins TRBV9 to TRBJ1-4, with 7 bases that match TRBD1. The CDR3 is 16 amino acids. Germline loops: CDR1 SGDLS, CDR2 YYNGEE. Trimming removed 2 bases from V and 2 bases from J; junction bases left unmatched: 6. CDR3 coding DNA: TGTGCCAGCAGCGTTAACAGGGGTACCACTAATGAAAAACTGTTTTTT. Translation: CASSVNRGTTNEKLFF.

V usage is TRBV7-2 and J usage is TRBJ2-7; D not certain. Germline CDR1 reads SGHTA; CDR2 reads FQGNSA. V was cut by 7 bases and J by 1 base, with 23 bases left in between. This CDR3 region has 17 residues. CDR3 residues: CASTTIVGSEESYEQYF. The CDR3 DNA follows: TGTGCCAGCACCACTATAGTGGGCAGCGAGGAATCCTACGAGCAGTACTTC. The full variable domain, completed using reference TRBV7-2 and TRBJ2-7, is GAGVSQSPSNKVTEKGKDVELRCDPISGHTALYWYRQSLGQGLEFLIYFQGNSAPDKSGLPSDRFSAERTGGSVSTLTIQRTQQEDSAVYLCASTTIVGSEESYEQYFGPGTRLTVT.

The V call is TRBV5-6, the J call TRBJ2-7; D gene unclear. Germline CDR1 reads SGHDT; CDR2 reads YYEEEE. There are 14 residues in the CDR3. The germline V and J ends were trimmed by 2 bases and 3 bases, with 12 bases remaining between them. CDR3 nucleotides: TGTGCCAGCAGCTTCCCTGGGGTGCACTACGAGCAGTACTTC. This encodes CASSFPGVHYEQYF.

This clone was seen more than once but under ten times. The V gene is TRBV15, the J gene TRBJ1-4; D gene ambiguous. This CDR3 is 13 amino acids long. The V end was cut by 0 bases, the J end by 11 bases, with 10 bases between. From germline, CDR1 is LNHNV and CDR2 YYDKDF (reference sequence). CDR3 loop: CATSRDRSLKLFF. The CDR3 DNA reads as TGTGCCACCAGCAGAGATCGAAGCCTCAAACTGTTTTTT.

V and J are TRBV9 and TRBJ1-3, with a weak D call TRBD1 (6 bases). CDR3 length equals 16 residues. V dropped 3 bases and J dropped 3 bases, with 16 bases sitting between them. Germline CDR1 is SGDLS and CDR2 is YYNGEE. CDR3 bases: TGTGCCAGCAGCGGATCTAGACAGGCAGTTGGAAACACCATATATTTT. Its protein is CASSGSRQAVGNTIYF.

This clone has more than one count but fewer than ten. The chain has TRBV2 and TRBJ1-5; no clear D. There are 15 residues in the CDR3. Per the germline V gene, CDR1 is SNHLY and CDR2 is FYNNEI. Deletions cut 2 bases from V and 9 bases from J, with 17 bases between. CDR3 DNA sequence: TGTGCCAGCAGTGAATTTTTCGGGGAAGCGACGCCCCAGCATTTT. This codes for CASSEFFGEATPQHF.

The sample holds one count of this clone. CDR3 DNA sequence: TGTGCCAGCAGCTTCAGGGGGGAACCGAACACCGGGGAGCTGTTTTTT. Its protein product is CASSFRGEPNTGELFF. The rearrangement links TRBV9 to TRBJ2-2; D may be TRBD1 (7 bases). Germline values: CDR1 SGDLS, CDR2 YYNGEE. This CDR3 has 16 residues. V lost 4 bases and J 0 bases, leaving 13 bases between the germline ends.

The chain recombines TRBV27 with TRBJ2-1; D not resolved. The germline V gene has CDR1 MNHEY and CDR2 SMNVEV (reference sequence). The V end was cut by 4 bases, the J end by 9 bases, with 16 bases between. The CDR3 is 14 residues long. Written as DNA, the CDR3 is TGTGCCAGCAGTTCCCACCGGACCGTGCTTGAGCAGTTCTTC. This encodes CASSSHRTVLEQFF.

The chain recombines TRBV6-1 with TRBJ1-5; possibly TRBD1 for D (6 bases). Deletions cut 2 bases from V and 3 bases from J, with 14 bases between. The CDR3 has 16 residues. Germline V CDR1 and CDR2: MNHNS, SASEGT. This CDR3 is CASSERLGQINQPQHF. In DNA, the CDR3 is TGTGCCAGCAGTGAAAGGTTAGGACAGATCAATCAGCCCCAGCATTTT.